This T cell receptor beta chain is from a study of T cell responses to AZD1222 COVID-19 vaccine. Trimming cost V 3 bases and J 2 bases, with 11 bases left between them. This CDR3 comprises 16 residues. Germline assignment: CDR1 LGHNA and CDR2 YSLEER. A word on this clone: What it binds is not known.

General study results and limits: Reports indicate that nearly half of spike-specific TCRs are directed at unmutated variant regions.

Repertoires were generated with immunoSEQ multiplex PCR, while TCRdb's copy carries only in-frame clones and drops some. The sample records 200,000 or so clones, 70% to 90% being singletons. The sample was peripheral blood, taken on day 0 of AZD1222 vaccination. The V call is TRBV4-3, the J call TRBJ2-6; possibly TRBD1 for D (5 bases). This clonotype was obtained from an adult in good health. CDR3 in amino acids: CASSQDQGPGANVLTF. The CDR3 DNA is TGCGCCAGCAGCCAGGACCAGGGCCCTGGGGCCAACGTCCTGACTTTC.